What follows describes a single T cell receptor (beta chain). Its target is not known. Constant-region reverse primers amplified full-length variable regions, followed by semi-nested Nested Universal Primer A PCR. TCRdb recomputed calls from the 5' RACE reads with MiXCR, one row per CDR3 protein. This sample has approximately 53,000 distinct CDR3 sequences, with roughly 30% found just once. Memory CD4+ T cells were sorted as CD4+CD45RO+CD25- cells. With 6 bases removed from V and 6 bases from J, the gap between germline ends came to 15 bases. From germline, CDR1 is MDHEN and CDR2 SYDVKM. CDR3 length: 14 residues. General study findings and limits: Tumor memory CD4+ T cell TCR gene usage was found to cluster with blood and lymph node memory CD4+ cells and with lymph node naive CD4+ cells. The larger cohort examined one V-J beta rearrangement, not whole repertoires.

The receptor comes from a female donor with breast cancer. The rearrangement links TRBV28 to TRBJ1-5, with D tentatively TRBD1 (6 bases). Material for sequencing was tumor-infiltrating memory CD4+ T cells sorted from the breast tumor. Specified subset: memory CD4+ T cells, CD4+CD45RO+CD25-. The CDR3 here is CASSTSGARQPQHF. DNA of the CDR3: TGTGCCAGCAGCACCTCAGGGGCTCGTCAGCCCCAGCATTTT.